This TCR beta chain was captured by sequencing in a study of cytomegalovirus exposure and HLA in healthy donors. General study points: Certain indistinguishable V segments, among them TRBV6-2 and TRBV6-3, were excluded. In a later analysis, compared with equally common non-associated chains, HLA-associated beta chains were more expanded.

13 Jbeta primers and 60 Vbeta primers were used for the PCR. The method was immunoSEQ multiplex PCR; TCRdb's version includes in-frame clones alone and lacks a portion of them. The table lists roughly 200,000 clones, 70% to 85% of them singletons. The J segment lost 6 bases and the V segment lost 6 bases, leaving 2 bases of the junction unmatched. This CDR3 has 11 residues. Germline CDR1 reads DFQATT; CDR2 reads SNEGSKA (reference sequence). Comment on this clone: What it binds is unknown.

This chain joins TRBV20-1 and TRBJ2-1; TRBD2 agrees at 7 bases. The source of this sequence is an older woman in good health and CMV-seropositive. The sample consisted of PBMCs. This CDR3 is CSARLANEQFF. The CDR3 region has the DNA TGCAGTGCCAGACTAGCCAATGAGCAGTTCTTC.